Below, 31 T cell receptor beta chains from the same sample are listed, as sequenced in a study of shared clonotypes between healthy human individuals. Profiled with immunoSEQ multiplex PCR; TCRdb holds only in-frame clones, not every one. The sample comprises about 360,000 clones, about 73% of which are singletons, and over 9.5% rests with the top ten. Sequencing was performed on memory CD4+ T cells sorted from blood. Subset defined: CD45RA-negative fraction. These receptors all come from a man under 40 in good health.

The genes are TRBV5-1 and TRBJ1-1; 9 nucleotides match TRBD1. J lost 4 bases, V lost 0 bases, and 13 bases had no gene match. Germline values: CDR1 SGHRS, CDR2 YFSETQ. This CDR3 is 18 amino acids long. The CDR3 loop is CASSLEPGTGTWLTEAFF. As DNA, the CDR3 is TGCGCCAGCAGCTTGGAACCAGGGACAGGGACCTGGCTCACTGAAGCTTTCTTT.

The V and J genes are TRBV9 and TRBJ2-6; the D is unclear. The CDR3 has 15 residues. Trimming took 2 bases from V and 0 from J, leaving 6 bases between them. Germline V lookup: CDR1 SGDLS, CDR2 YYNGEE. This chain's CDR3 is CASSVFHSGANVLTF. The DNA for the CDR3 is TGTGCCAGCAGCGTTTTTCACTCTGGGGCCAACGTCCTGACTTTC.

This chain joins TRBV29-1 and TRBJ1-2, with a possible D match to TRBD1 (6 bases). Trimming cost V 4 bases and J 6 bases, with 15 bases left between them. Germline V CDR1 and CDR2: SQVTM, ANQGSEA. The CDR3 is made up of 13 amino acids. The CDR3 sequence: CSVVPKRGNGYTF. In DNA form, the CDR3 reads TGCAGCGTTGTCCCCAAAAGGGGGAATGGCTACACCTTC. Variable domain in full (rest from reference TRBV29-1 and TRBJ1-2): SAVISQKPSRDICQRGTSLTIQCQVDSQVTMMFWYRQQPGQSLTLIATANQGSEATYESGFVIDKFPISRPNLTFSTLTVSNMSPEDSSIYLCSVVPKRGNGYTFGSGTRLTVV.

The V and J genes are TRBV18 and TRBJ2-6; D is ambiguous. V lost 0 bases and J lost 4, with 4 bases in between. Per the germline V gene, CDR1 is KGHSH and CDR2 is LQKENI. This CDR3 is 14 amino acids long. CDR3 residues: CASSPPGGANVLTF. CDR3 sequence (DNA): TGTGCCAGCTCACCACCGGGGGGGGCCAACGTCCTGACTTTC.

For this clone: Distinct nucleotide sequences in the sample also encode this CDR3. This sequence joins TRBV5-4 and TRBJ2-3, with 11 bases that match TRBD2. There are 16 residues in the CDR3. The ends lost 3 bases at V and 1 base at J; junction bases unmatched: 4. The V gene's germline CDR1 is SGHNT and CDR2 YYREEE (reference sequence). The CDR3 nucleotides are TGTGCCAGCAGCTCGCCGGGACTAGCGGGCACAGATACGCAGTATTTT. Its protein is CASSSPGLAGTDTQYF. The variable domain in full, completed from reference TRBV5-4 and TRBJ2-3, reads ETGVTQSPTHLIKTRGQQVTLRCSSQSGHNTVSWYQQALGQGPQFIFQYYREEENGRGNFPPRFSGLQFPNYSSELNVNALELDDSALYLCASSSPGLAGTDTQYFGPGTRLTVL.

The V gene is TRBV6-6, the J gene TRBJ2-4; D call uncertain. Deletions cut 7 bases from V and 3 bases from J, with 19 bases between. The CDR3 consists of 16 residues. Germline V gene sequence: CDR1 MNHNY, CDR2 SVGAGI (reference sequence). CDR3 sequence reads: CASNRQALSFKNIQYF. The CDR3 region has the DNA TGTGCCAGCAATAGGCAGGCTCTCTCCTTCAAAAACATTCAGTACTTC.

CDR3 DNA sequence: TGTGCCAGCAGCGCTACTAGCGGGAGAATTTTTGGGTCCGCAGATACGCAGTATTTT. Residues: CASSATSGRIFGSADTQYF. The chain carries TRBV2 and TRBJ2-3, with 11 bases identical to TRBD2. J gave up 4 bases and V 6 bases, and 18 bases lay outside the gene matches. Germline V CDR1 and CDR2: SNHLY, FYNNEI. The CDR3 extends over 19 amino acids.

V is TRBV29-1 and J is TRBJ2-3; 7 nucleotides match TRBD2. CDR1 and CDR2 from the germline V gene are SQVTM and ANQGSEA. This CDR3 has 15 residues. J lost 4 bases, V lost 0 bases, and 7 bases had no gene match. As DNA, the CDR3 is TGCAGCGTTGAAGAAGGTCTAGCGGTCGCAGATACGCAGTATTTT. It codes for CSVEEGLAVADTQYF.

The rearrangement links TRBV19 to TRBJ2-6; TRBD2 agrees at 8 bases. This CDR3 spans 20 amino acids. J lost 0 bases, V lost 5 bases, and 15 bases had no gene match. The germline V gene encodes CDR1 LNHDA and CDR2 SQIVND (reference sequence). As DNA, the CDR3 is TGTGCCAGTAGTCCCGCGGGACTAGGGCGGAGAAGCTCTGGGGCCAACGTCCTGACTTTC. This codes for CASSPAGLGRRSSGANVLTF.

The V and J genes are TRBV5-1 and TRBJ1-4, with D tentatively TRBD1 (6 bases). The CDR3 consists of 14 residues. The ends were cut back, 0 bases at V and 8 bases at J, with 11 bases in the middle. Germline V gives CDR1 SGHRS, CDR2 YFSETQ. This CDR3 is CASSLGTGLEKLFF. The CDR3 nucleotides read TGCGCCAGCAGCTTGGGAACAGGGTTAGAAAAACTGTTTTTT.

The chain joins TRBV5-1 to TRBJ1-1, with D possibly matching TRBD1 (5 bases). From germline, CDR1 is SGHRS and CDR2 YFSETQ. The length of the CDR3 is 15 residues. V was trimmed by 0 bases and J by 1 base, leaving 10 bases between them. Here the CDR3 DNA reads TGCGCCAGCAGCTTGGCCGGGACGGGGAACACTGAAGCTTTCTTT. Translating it yields CASSLAGTGNTEAFF.

V usage is TRBV30 and J usage is TRBJ1-5; D might be TRBD1 (5 bases). V dropped 1 base and J dropped 3 bases, with 10 bases sitting between them. The CDR3 runs 14 residues. Germline CDR1 GTSNPN, CDR2 SVGIG (reference sequence). The CDR3 here is CAWSEGVVNQPQHF. The DNA for the CDR3 is TGTGCCTGGAGTGAAGGGGTTGTCAATCAGCCCCAGCATTTT.

The chain recombines TRBV5-1 with TRBJ2-3; 13 bases agree with TRBD2. The CDR3 runs 16 residues. CDR1 and CDR2 from the germline V gene are SGHRS and YFSETQ. Trimming cost V 4 bases and J 6 bases; bases outside gene matches: 8. CDR3 loop: CASSIRTSGRADTQYF. The CDR3 DNA reads TGCGCCAGCAGCATAAGGACTAGCGGGAGAGCGGATACGCAGTATTTT.

This rearrangement joins TRBV6-1 to TRBJ1-1; 8 nucleotides match TRBD1. The length of the CDR3 is 15 residues. Per the germline V gene, CDR1 is MNHNS and CDR2 is SASEGT. V was clipped by 0 bases and J by 3 bases; unmatched bases: 3. The CDR3 loop reads CASSEATGADTEAFF. The CDR3 DNA is TGTGCCAGCAGTGAAGCGACAGGGGCGGACACTGAAGCTTTCTTT.

The chain joins TRBV27 to TRBJ2-7; 9 nucleotides align to TRBD2. The CDR3 totals 19 residues. V shed 1 base and J 3 bases; nucleotides not matched to a gene: 16. Germline-derived CDR1 and CDR2 are MNHEY and SMNVEV (reference sequence). The CDR3 DNA is TGTGCCAGCAGTTTATTGGGCGGGAGGGCGCACAATAAGGTCTACGAGCAGTACTTC. As protein: CASSLLGGRAHNKVYEQYF.

This chain links TRBV2 with TRBJ2-1, with 13 nucleotides matching TRBD2. The J segment lost 4 bases and the V segment lost 6 bases, leaving 6 bases of the junction unmatched. There are 16 residues in the CDR3. The germline CDR1 and CDR2 sequences are SNHLY and FYNNEI. The CDR3 protein is CASSPTSGRLYNEQFF. DNA of the CDR3: TGTGCCAGCAGCCCGACTAGCGGGAGGTTATACAATGAGCAGTTCTTC.

With regard to this clone: The same CDR3 is also encoded by other DNA sequences in this sample. This chain links TRBV19 with TRBJ2-2; 8 nucleotides line up with TRBD2. The CDR3 covers 15 residues. Germline V gene data show CDR1 as LNHDA and CDR2 as SQIVND (reference sequence). Unmatched junction bases numbered 2, after V lost 1 base and J lost 4 bases. CDR3 sequence: CASSIGLASTGELFF. CDR3 DNA: TGTGCCAGTAGTATAGGACTAGCGTCCACCGGGGAGCTGTTTTTT.

There are many counts of this clone. The chain is built from TRBV6-5 and TRBJ2-7; D possibly corresponds to TRBD2 (6 bases). The CDR3 is 16 amino acids. Trimming cost V 2 bases and J 2 bases, with 16 bases left between them. Germline-derived CDR1 and CDR2 are MNHEY and SVGAGI. The CDR3 nucleotides are TGTGCCAGCAGTTACACACGACTAGGGATCCCCTACGAGCAGTACTTC. The encoded protein is CASSYTRLGIPYEQYF.

This chain links TRBV5-1 with TRBJ2-1; 7 positions match TRBD1. Germline values: CDR1 SGHRS, CDR2 YFSETQ. CDR3 length equals 15 residues. V dropped 2 bases and J dropped 2; count of bases not matched to a gene: 4. CDR3 protein: CASSFQGDPYNEQFF. DNA for the CDR3: TGCGCCAGCAGCTTCCAGGGGGACCCCTACAATGAGCAGTTCTTC.

This chain connects TRBV28 to TRBJ1-1, with a possible D match to TRBD1 (6 bases). CDR1 is MDHEN and CDR2 is SYDVKM in the germline V gene. V was cut by 4 bases and J by 6 bases, with 15 bases left in between. The CDR3 spans 14 residues. CDR3 in DNA: TGTGCCAGCAGTTCCCTAGGACAGTTTTCTGAAGCTTTCTTT. Translated: CASSSLGQFSEAFF.

This clone came up a few times. This chain links TRBV18 with TRBJ2-5; tentatively, D is TRBD1 or TRBD2 (5 bases each). The germline V and J ends were trimmed by 4 bases and 5 bases, with 11 bases remaining between them. This CDR3 has 13 amino acids. Looked up from germline, CDR1 is KGHSH and CDR2 is LQKENI. Written as DNA, the CDR3 is TGTGCCAGCTCACGAGGGGCGAAGGAGACCCAGTACTTC. Translation: CASSRGAKETQYF. Together with reference TRBV18 and TRBJ2-5, the CDR3 gives the full variable domain: NAGVMQNPRHLVRRRGQEARLRCSPMKGHSHVYWYRQLPEEGLKFMVYLQKENIIDESGMPKERFSAEFPKEGPSILRIQQVVRGDSAAYFCASSRGAKETQYFGPGTRLLVL.

The rearrangement uses TRBV5-1 and TRBJ2-6; TRBD1 is a possible D gene (6 bases). Looked up from germline, CDR1 is SGHRS and CDR2 is YFSETQ. This CDR3 has 16 residues. Trimming removed 0 bases from V and 2 bases from J, with 9 bases in between. As DNA, the CDR3 is TGCGCCAGCAGCTTGGAGGGGGTGGCTGGGGCCAACGTCCTGACTTTC. Translated, it gives CASSLEGVAGANVLTF.

The rearrangement links TRBV18 to TRBJ2-6; D not resolved. This CDR3 is built from 17 residues. Germline V gene lookup returns CDR1 KGHSH and CDR2 LQKENI. Trimming left V 1 base short and J 0 bases short, with 10 bases between. The CDR3 DNA sequence: TGTGCCAGCTCACCACTTCGGGCCGACTCTGGGGCCAACGTCCTGACTTTC. It is translated as CASSPLRADSGANVLTF.

The J gene is TRBJ2-4, the V gene TRBV18, with 12 bases lining up with TRBD2. Germline trimming cut 3 bases from V and 7 bases from J; bases unmatched to any gene: 10. Germline values: CDR1 KGHSH, CDR2 LQKENI. The CDR3 contains 17 residues. The CDR3: CASSPASGRAGRNIQYF. In DNA form, the CDR3 reads TGTGCCAGCTCACCCGCTAGCGGGAGGGCGGGGCGGAACATTCAGTACTTC. The variable domain in full, with the rest retrieved from reference TRBV18 and TRBJ2-4, is NAGVMQNPRHLVRRRGQEARLRCSPMKGHSHVYWYRQLPEEGLKFMVYLQKENIIDESGMPKERFSAEFPKEGPSILRIQQVVRGDSAAYFCASSPASGRAGRNIQYFGAGTRLSVL.

Only a few counts were recorded for this clone. J is TRBJ2-3 and V is TRBV5-1; 9 nucleotides line up with TRBD1. The CDR3 extends over 14 amino acids. Looked up from germline, CDR1 is SGHRS and CDR2 is YFSETQ. Trimming at V came to 4 bases and at J to 4 bases, leaving 4 bases not matched to a gene. The CDR3 nucleotides read TGCGCCAGCAGCCCGGGACAGGGCTCAGATACGCAGTATTTT. The encoded protein is CASSPGQGSDTQYF.

This clone turned up a few times. The rearrangement uses TRBV19 and TRBJ2-1, with D hard to call. Germline V gene lookup returns CDR1 LNHDA and CDR2 SQIVND (reference sequence). This CDR3 spans 15 amino acids. V dropped 0 bases and J dropped 1 base, with 7 bases sitting between them. CDR3 residues: CASSIDQDSYNEQFF. CDR3 bases: TGTGCCAGTAGTATAGATCAGGATTCCTACAATGAGCAGTTCTTC.

This chain links TRBV13 with TRBJ1-2; 7 bases fit TRBD1. The CDR3 covers 15 residues. Germline-derived CDR1 and CDR2 are PRHDT and FYEKMQ (reference sequence). The V and J ends lost 2 bases and 7 bases, in that order; junction bases with no gene match: 10. CDR3 coding DNA: TGTGCCAGCAGCTTATTGGCAGGGGGATCGGCTGGCTACACCTTC. It codes for CASSLLAGGSAGYTF.

About this clone: The sample carries other DNA sequences with the same CDR3. This chain connects TRBV28 to TRBJ2-6; no definite D call. The V and J ends lost 6 bases and 2 bases respectively, with 5 bases between them. Germline V gene lookup returns CDR1 MDHEN and CDR2 SYDVKM. This CDR3 is built from 13 residues. As DNA, the CDR3 is TGTGCCAGCAGACTAACTGGGGCCAACGTCCTGACTTTC. Translation: CASRLTGANVLTF.

The chain joins TRBV11-3 to TRBJ2-7; D uncertain. There are 13 residues in the CDR3. Germline loops: CDR1 SGHNT, CDR2 YENEEA. The V end lost 4 bases, the J end lost 5 bases, and 12 bases lay between the germline ends. For the CDR3, the DNA is TGTGCCAGCAGCTCCCGCAGTGGGAACGAGCAGTACTTC. Translated, it gives CASSSRSGNEQYF.

This chain connects TRBV5-4 to TRBJ2-3, with D unresolved. The V gene lost 3 bases and the J gene lost 1 base, with 15 bases spanning the gap. The CDR3 spans 16 residues. Germline loops: CDR1 SGHNT, CDR2 YYREEE (reference sequence). The DNA for the CDR3 is TGTGCCAGCAGCTATCCCAAGGCTACCGGCACAGATACGCAGTATTTT. This sequence encodes CASSYPKATGTDTQYF.

The gene calls are TRBV29-1 and TRBJ2-5, with D perhaps assigned TRBD1 or TRBD2 (5 bases each). Germline V gene sequence: CDR1 SQVTM, CDR2 ANQGSEA. V dropped 2 bases and J dropped 4 bases, with 14 bases sitting between them. The CDR3 is made up of 14 amino acids. The CDR3 region is CSVEQTGTIETQYF. The DNA for the CDR3 is TGCAGCGTTGAACAGACCGGGACCATAGAGACCCAGTACTTC. The complete variable domain, with remaining parts taken from reference TRBV29-1 and TRBJ2-5, reads SAVISQKPSRDICQRGTSLTIQCQVDSQVTMMFWYRQQPGQSLTLIATANQGSEATYESGFVIDKFPISRPNLTFSTLTVSNMSPEDSSIYLCSVEQTGTIETQYFGPGTRLLVL.